This entry lists 2 T cell receptor beta chains sequenced from one sample in a study of cytomegalovirus exposure and HLA in healthy donors. The PCR contained 60 Vbeta and 13 Jbeta primers. The repertoire was sequenced with immunoSEQ multiplex PCR; TCRdb's copy has only in-frame clones and lacks some. The table shows about 140,000 clones, with approximately 84% occurring only once. Input material: PBMCs. The source of these receptors is a woman aged 40 to 50 in good health and CMV-seronegative.

The chain joins TRBV11-3 to TRBJ2-7; TRBD1 matches 8 bases. CDR1 and CDR2 from the germline V gene are SGHNT and YENEEA. This CDR3 contains 17 residues. Germline trimming cut 1 base from V and 3 bases from J; bases unmatched to any gene: 11. The CDR3 protein is CASSLGAGQGADYEQYF. The CDR3 DNA follows: TGTGCCAGCAGCTTAGGTGCCGGGCAGGGGGCGGACTACGAGCAGTACTTC. The full variable domain, with the rest looked up from reference TRBV11-3 and TRBJ2-7, is EAGVVQSPRYKIIEKKQPVAFWCNPISGHNTLYWYLQNLGQGPELLIRYENEEAVDDSQLPKDRFSAERLKGVDSTLKIQPAELGDSAVYLCASSLGAGQGADYEQYFGPGTRLTVT.

The rearrangement joins TRBV27 to TRBJ1-1, with D possibly matching TRBD1 (6 bases). The length of the CDR3 is 14 residues. From germline, CDR1 is MNHEY and CDR2 SMNVEV (reference sequence). The V end was cut by 3 bases, the J end by 1 base, with 9 bases between. The CDR3 here is CASSFQGQNTEAFF. The CDR3 DNA follows: TGTGCCAGCAGTTTTCAGGGGCAGAACACTGAAGCTTTCTTT.